This is a list of T cell receptor beta chains from one sample in a study of molecular identifiers for immune sequencing clone quantification. TCRdb itself ran the PCR reads through MiXCR, one entry per CDR3 protein. The sample contains about 510,000 distinct CDR3 sequences, around 23% of which appear only once. The sequencing input was naive CD8+ T cells from blood, with Jurkat cell RNA spiked in. The receptors here all came from a human donor in good health. Some libraries in this study had Jurkat cell RNA spiked in. CDR3s include the opening cysteine and the closing phenylalanine or tryptophan. D genes are given only for firm matches. Not every row has a clone size; where given, it reads once, few, many or a size class.

CDR3 length: 17; clone size: NA; D gene: TRBD1; J gene: TRBJ2-7; V gene: TRBV12-3/TRBV12-4; CDR3 protein: CASSLAFRGDRDYEQYF; CDR3 DNA: TGTGCCAGCAGTTTAGCATTTAGGGGGGACAGGGACTACGAGCAGTACTTC
CDR3 length: 18; clone size: NA; D gene: TRBD1; J gene: TRBJ1-1; V gene: TRBV3-1; CDR3 protein: CASSQELGGSSSTTEAFF; CDR3 DNA: TGTGCCAGCAGCCAAGAGTTAGGGGGCAGCTCCTCAACCACTGAAGCTTTCTTT
CDR3 length: 17; clone size: NA; D gene: TRBD2; J gene: TRBJ2-3; V gene: TRBV9; CDR3 protein: CASSARAGTSGTDTQYF; CDR3 DNA: TGTGCCAGCAGCGCGCGCGCCGGGACTAGCGGCACAGATACGCAGTATTTT
CDR3 length: 14; clone size: many; D gene: TRBD1; J gene: TRBJ1-1; V gene: TRBV6-5; CDR3 protein: CASSSSGGFTEAFF; CDR3 DNA: TGTGCCAGCAGTTCCTCAGGGGGCTTCACTGAAGCTTTCTTT
CDR3 length: 15; clone size: few; D gene: NA; J gene: TRBJ2-1; V gene: TRBV29-1; CDR3 protein: CSVEDTGHNYNEQFF; CDR3 DNA: TGCAGCGTTGAAGACACGGGACACAATTACAATGAGCAGTTCTTC
CDR3 length: 12; clone size: few; D gene: NA; J gene: TRBJ2-5; V gene: TRBV2; CDR3 protein: CASRTGLRTQYF; CDR3 DNA: TGTGCCAGCAGAACAGGACTCCGTACCCAGTACTTC
CDR3 length: 13; clone size: NA; D gene: NA; J gene: TRBJ2-7; V gene: TRBV27; CDR3 protein: CASSSAGAHEQYF; CDR3 DNA: TGTGCCAGCAGTTCGGCAGGGGCCCACGAGCAGTACTTC
CDR3 length: 13; clone size: many; D gene: NA; J gene: TRBJ1-1; V gene: TRBV7-9; CDR3 protein: CASSRPQDTEAFF; CDR3 DNA: TGTGCCAGCAGCCGCCCTCAGGACACTGAAGCTTTCTTT
CDR3 length: 17; clone size: NA; D gene: NA; J gene: TRBJ1-6; V gene: TRBV20-1; CDR3 protein: CSARGLGLGLSYSPLHF; CDR3 DNA: TGCAGTGCTAGAGGTTTGGGCCTCGGACTTAGTTATTCACCCCTCCACTTT
CDR3 length: 14; clone size: few; D gene: NA; J gene: TRBJ2-1; V gene: TRBV7-9; CDR3 protein: CASSPPPGGGEQFF; CDR3 DNA: TGTGCCAGCAGCCCCCCCCCCGGGGGCGGTGAGCAGTTCTTC
CDR3 length: 15; clone size: many; D gene: TRBD1; J gene: TRBJ1-5; V gene: TRBV12-3/TRBV12-4; CDR3 protein: CASSPTGVGNQPQHF; CDR3 DNA: TGTGCCAGCAGCCCTACAGGGGTTGGCAATCAGCCCCAGCATTTT
CDR3 length: 17; clone size: NA; D gene: NA; J gene: TRBJ2-4; V gene: TRBV6-6; CDR3 protein: CASTAPLQAGAKNIQYF; CDR3 DNA: TGTGCCAGCACCGCGCCCCTCCAAGCGGGAGCCAAAAACATTCAGTACTTC
CDR3 length: 13; clone size: many; D gene: TRBD1; J gene: TRBJ2-7; V gene: TRBV6-5; CDR3 protein: CASGPGQNYEQYF; CDR3 DNA: TGTGCCAGCGGACCGGGACAGAACTACGAGCAGTACTTC